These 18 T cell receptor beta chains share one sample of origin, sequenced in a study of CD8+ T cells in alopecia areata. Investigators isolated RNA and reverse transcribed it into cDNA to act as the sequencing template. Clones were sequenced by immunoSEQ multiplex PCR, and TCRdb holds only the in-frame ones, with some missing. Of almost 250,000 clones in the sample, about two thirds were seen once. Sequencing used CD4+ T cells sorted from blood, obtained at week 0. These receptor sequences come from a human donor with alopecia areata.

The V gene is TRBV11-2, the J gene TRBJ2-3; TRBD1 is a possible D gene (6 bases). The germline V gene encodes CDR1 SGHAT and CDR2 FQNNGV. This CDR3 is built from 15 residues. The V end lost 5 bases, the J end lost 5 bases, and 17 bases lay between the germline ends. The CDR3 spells CASSPSGRGQDTQYF. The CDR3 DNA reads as TGTGCCAGCAGCCCCTCGGGCAGGGGACAAGATACGCAGTATTTT.

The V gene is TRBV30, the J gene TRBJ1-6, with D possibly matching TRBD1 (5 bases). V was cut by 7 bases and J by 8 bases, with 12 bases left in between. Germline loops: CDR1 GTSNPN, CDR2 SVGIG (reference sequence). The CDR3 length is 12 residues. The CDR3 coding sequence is TGTGCCTCGGGACGGGCCTATTCACCCCTCCACTTT. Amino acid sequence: CASGRAYSPLHF.

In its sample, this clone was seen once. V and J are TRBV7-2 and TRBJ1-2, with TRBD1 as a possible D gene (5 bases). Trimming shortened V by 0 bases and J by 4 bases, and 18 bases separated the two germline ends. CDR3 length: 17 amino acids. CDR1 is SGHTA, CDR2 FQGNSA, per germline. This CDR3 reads CASSLAPSAGRAYGYTF. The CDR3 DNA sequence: TGTGCCAGCAGCTTAGCCCCCTCGGCAGGGAGGGCCTATGGCTACACCTTC.

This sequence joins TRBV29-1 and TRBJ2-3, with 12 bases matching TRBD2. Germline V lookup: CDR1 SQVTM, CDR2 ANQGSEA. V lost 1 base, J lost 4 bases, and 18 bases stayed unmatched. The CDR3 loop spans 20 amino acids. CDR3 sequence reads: CSVEVWSSGGALVIADTQYF. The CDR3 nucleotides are TGCAGCGTTGAAGTTTGGTCTAGCGGGGGGGCTTTGGTCATCGCAGATACGCAGTATTTT.

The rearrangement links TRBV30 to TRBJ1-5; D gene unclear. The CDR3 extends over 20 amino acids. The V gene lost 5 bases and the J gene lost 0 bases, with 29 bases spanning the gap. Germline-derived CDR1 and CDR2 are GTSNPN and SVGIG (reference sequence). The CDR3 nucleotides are TGTGCCTGGGATTCCTATCACGGTCCCCGGGGAAGATATAGCAATCAGCCCCAGCATTTT. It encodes CAWDSYHGPRGRYSNQPQHF.

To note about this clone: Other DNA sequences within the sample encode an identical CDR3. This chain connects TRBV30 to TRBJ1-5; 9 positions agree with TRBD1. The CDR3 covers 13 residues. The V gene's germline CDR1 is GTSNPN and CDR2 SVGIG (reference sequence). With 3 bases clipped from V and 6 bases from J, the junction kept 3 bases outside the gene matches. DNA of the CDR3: TGTGCCTGGAGGGGACAGGGAGGTCAGCCCCAGCATTTT. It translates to CAWRGQGGQPQHF.

The CDR3 reads CASSARLLETQYF. DNA for the CDR3: TGTGCCAGCAGTGCAAGACTCCTGGAGACCCAGTACTTC. The chain uses TRBV2 and TRBJ2-5; D gene ambiguous. The germline gives CDR1 SNHLY, CDR2 FYNNEI. The CDR3 sequence is 13 residues long. Trimming removed 4 bases from V and 5 bases from J, with 11 bases in between.

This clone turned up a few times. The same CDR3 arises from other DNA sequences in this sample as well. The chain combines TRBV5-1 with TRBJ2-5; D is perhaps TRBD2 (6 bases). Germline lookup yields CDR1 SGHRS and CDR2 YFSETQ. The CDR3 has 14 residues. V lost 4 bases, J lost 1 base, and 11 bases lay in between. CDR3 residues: CASSLGGVQETQYF. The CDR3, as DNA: TGCGCCAGCAGCCTGGGGGGTGTCCAAGAGACCCAGTACTTC.

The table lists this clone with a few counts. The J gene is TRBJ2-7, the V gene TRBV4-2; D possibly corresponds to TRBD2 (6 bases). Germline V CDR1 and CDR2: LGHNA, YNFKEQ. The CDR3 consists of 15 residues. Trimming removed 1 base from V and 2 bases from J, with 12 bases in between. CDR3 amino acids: CASSQGSGAAYEQYF. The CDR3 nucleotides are TGTGCCAGCAGCCAAGGGTCGGGAGCGGCCTACGAGCAGTACTTC.

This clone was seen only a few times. CDR3 protein: CASSLNSYEQYF. Here the CDR3 DNA reads TGTGCCAGCAGCCTAAATTCCTACGAGCAGTACTTC. The chain is built from TRBV4-2 and TRBJ2-7; no definite D call. Trimming took 4 bases from V and 1 from J, leaving 5 bases between them. Germline V CDR1 and CDR2: LGHNA, YNFKEQ. The CDR3 consists of 12 residues.

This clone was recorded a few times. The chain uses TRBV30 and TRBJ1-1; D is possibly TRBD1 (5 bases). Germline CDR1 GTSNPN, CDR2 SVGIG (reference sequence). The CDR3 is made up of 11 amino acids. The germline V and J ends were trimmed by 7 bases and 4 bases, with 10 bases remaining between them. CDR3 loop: CASSRGTEAFF. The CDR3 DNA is TGTGCCTCGTCTAGGGGCACTGAAGCTTTCTTT. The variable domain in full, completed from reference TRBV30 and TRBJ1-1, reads SQTIHQWPATLVQPVGSPLSLECTVEGTSNPNLYWYRQAAGRGLQLLFYSVGIGQISSEVPQNLSASRPQDRQFILSSKKLLLSDSGFYLCASSRGTEAFFGQGTRLTVV.

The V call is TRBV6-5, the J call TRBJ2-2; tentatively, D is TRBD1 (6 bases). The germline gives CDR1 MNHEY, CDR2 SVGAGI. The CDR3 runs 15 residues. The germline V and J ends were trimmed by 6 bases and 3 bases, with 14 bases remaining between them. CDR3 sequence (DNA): TGTGCCAGCAGAAGCCCCGGGACATACACCGGGGAGCTGTTTTTT. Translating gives CASRSPGTYTGELFF.

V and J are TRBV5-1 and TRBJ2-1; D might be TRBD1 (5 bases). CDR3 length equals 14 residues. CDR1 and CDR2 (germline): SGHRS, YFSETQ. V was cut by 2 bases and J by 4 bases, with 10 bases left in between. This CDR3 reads CASSFRDAYNEQFF. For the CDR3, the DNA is TGCGCCAGCAGCTTCAGGGATGCATACAATGAGCAGTTCTTC.

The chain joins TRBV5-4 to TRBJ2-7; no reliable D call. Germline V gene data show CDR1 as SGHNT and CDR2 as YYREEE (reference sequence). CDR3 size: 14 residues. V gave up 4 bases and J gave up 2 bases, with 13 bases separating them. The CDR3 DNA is TGTGCCAGCAGCCTTTCGACCGTTACCTACGAGCAGTACTTC. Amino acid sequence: CASSLSTVTYEQYF.

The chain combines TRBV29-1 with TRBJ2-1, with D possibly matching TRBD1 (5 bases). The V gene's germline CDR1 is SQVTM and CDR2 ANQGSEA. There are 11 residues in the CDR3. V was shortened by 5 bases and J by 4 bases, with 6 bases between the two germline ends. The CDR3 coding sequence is TGCAGCGTTCACAGGTACAATGAGCAGTTCTTC. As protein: CSVHRYNEQFF.

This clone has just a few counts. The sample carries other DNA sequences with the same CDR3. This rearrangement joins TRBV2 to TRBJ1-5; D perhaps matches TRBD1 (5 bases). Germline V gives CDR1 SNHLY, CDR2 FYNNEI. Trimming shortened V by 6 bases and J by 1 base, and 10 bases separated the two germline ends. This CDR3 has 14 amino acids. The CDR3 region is CASRAGLSNQPQHF. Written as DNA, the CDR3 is TGTGCCAGCAGGGCAGGGTTGAGCAATCAGCCCCAGCATTTT.

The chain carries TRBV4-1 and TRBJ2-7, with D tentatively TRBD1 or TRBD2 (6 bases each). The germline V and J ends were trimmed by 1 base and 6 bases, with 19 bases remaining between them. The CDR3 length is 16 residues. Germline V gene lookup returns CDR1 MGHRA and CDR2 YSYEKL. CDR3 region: CASSQANLGGFSEQYF. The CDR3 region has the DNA TGCGCCAGCAGCCAAGCGAACCTGGGGGGCTTTAGCGAGCAGTACTTC.

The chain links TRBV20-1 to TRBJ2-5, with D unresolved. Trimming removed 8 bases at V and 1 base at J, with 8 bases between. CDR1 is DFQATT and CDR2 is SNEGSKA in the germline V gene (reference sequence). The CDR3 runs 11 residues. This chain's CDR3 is CSTGGQETQYF. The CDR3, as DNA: TGCAGTACCGGTGGCCAAGAGACCCAGTACTTC.